Listed below are T cell receptor beta chains from one sample, sequenced in a study of early T cells in non-severe SARS-CoV-2 infection. TCRdb re-called the 5' RACE reads through MiXCR, storing one row per CDR3 protein. The sample has roughly 66,000 distinct CDR3 sequences; roughly 9.1% are singletons. The specimen sequenced was whole blood. All receptors come from an adult who was a healthcare worker with PCR-confirmed SARS-CoV-2 infection or an uninfected control (not recorded which). CDR3s include the opening cysteine and the closing phenylalanine or tryptophan. The order of the fields is V gene, D gene, J gene, clone size, CDR3 DNA, CDR3 protein. A D gene is named only where the DNA matches it firmly. Only part of the rows carry a size: once, few, many, or a class if the clone is expanded.

>TRBV5-1|TRBD2|TRBJ2-1|few
TGCGCCAGCAGCTTGGAACTAGCGGGTTACAATGAGCAGTTCTTC
CASSLELAGYNEQFF
>TRBV20-1|TRBD2|TRBJ2-7|few
TGCAGTGCTAGCACCGGGAGGGGTCTCCGCGACGAGCAGTACTTC
CSASTGRGLRDEQYF
>TRBV12-3/TRBV12-4|TRBD2|TRBJ2-7|NA
TGTGCCAGCAGTCCTCAGACTAGCGGGAAGGGCGAGCAGTACTTC
CASSPQTSGKGEQYF
>TRBV28|TRBD1|TRBJ1-6|many
TGTGCCAGCAGAAATAGACAGGGCTCCTATAATTCACCCCTCCACTTT
CASRNRQGSYNSPLHF
>TRBV29-1|NA|TRBJ2-1|many
TGCAGCGTTGGAGAACGCGTAAACAATGAGCAGTTCTTC
CSVGERVNNEQFF
>TRBV6-2/TRBV6-3|NA|TRBJ2-4|few
TGTGCCAGCAGTTACGAGGGGGTAGTTGGCATTCAGTACTTC
CASSYEGVVGIQYF
>TRBV6-4|TRBD2|TRBJ2-1|medium-sized
TGTGCCAGCAGTGACTCTAGCGGGTCCTACAATGAGCAGTTCTTC
CASSDSSGSYNEQFF
>TRBV7-7|NA|TRBJ2-3|many
TGTGCCAGCAGCTTAGGCGGGGCCACAGATACGCAGTATTTT
CASSLGGATDTQYF
>TRBV29-1|TRBD1|TRBJ1-1|NA
TGCAGCGTCGGACAGGAGTTGAACACTGAAGCTTTCTTT
CSVGQELNTEAFF
>TRBV6-6|NA|TRBJ2-5|few
TGTGCCACCAAGGGGGGAGAGACCCAGTACTTC
CATKGGETQYF
>TRBV5-1|NA|TRBJ2-1|NA
TGCGCCAGCAGCTCGGGGCGGCCTGGCGGGAACAATGAGCAGTTCTTC
CASSSGRPGGNNEQFF
>TRBV6-1|TRBD2|TRBJ2-7|NA
TGTGCCAGTGAAGCAGCGGGAGGAACTACCTACGAGCAGTACTTC
CASEAAGGTTYEQYF
>TRBV27|NA|TRBJ2-3|few
TGTGCCAGCAGTTTCGCCAACACAGATACGCAGTATTTT
CASSFANTDTQYF
>TRBV12-3/TRBV12-4|NA|TRBJ1-5|few
TGTGCCAGCAGTTTCCCCGGGACACTAAGGGATCAGCCCCAGCATTTT
CASSFPGTLRDQPQHF
>TRBV28|NA|TRBJ2-5|NA
TGTGCCAGCAGTTTAATCATGGGTGAGACCCAGTACTTC
CASSLIMGETQYF
>TRBV6-5|TRBD1|TRBJ2-7|NA
TGTGCCAGCATTAAAAAGGGGTCGGGACAGGGATCCTACGAGCAGTACTTC
CASIKKGSGQGSYEQYF
>TRBV5-4|NA|TRBJ2-7|NA
TGTGCCAGCAGCTTTCCGGGACCGGGTTCTGAGCAGTACTTC
CASSFPGPGSEQYF
>TRBV20-1|TRBD2|TRBJ2-1|few
TGCAGTGCTCCCACCCGTCTAGCGGGAGTTCACAATGAGCAGTTCTTC
CSAPTRLAGVHNEQFF
>TRBV7-2|NA|TRBJ1-3|NA
TGTGCCAGCAGCTTTCTACGTCCTGGAAACACCATATATTTT
CASSFLRPGNTIYF
>TRBV11-2|NA|TRBJ2-1|many
TGTGCCAGCAGCTTTGGGGGGAGAGGTTACAATGAGCAGTTCTTC
CASSFGGRGYNEQFF
>TRBV7-2|TRBD1|TRBJ1-6|many
TGTGCCAGCAGCTTCCCACTAGGGACAGGGAATTCACCCCTCCACTTT
CASSFPLGTGNSPLHF
>TRBV27|NA|TRBJ2-3|few
TGTGCCAGCAGTTTAGGGGATACGCAGTATTTT
CASSLGDTQYF
>TRBV7-8|NA|TRBJ1-6|many
TGTGCCAGCAGCTTAGATGGATCCTCACCCCTCCACTTT
CASSLDGSSPLHF
>TRBV7-3|NA|TRBJ1-1|NA
TGTGCCAGCAGCTTACAGGACGGGCGGAGGACTGAAGCTTTCTTT
CASSLQDGRRTEAFF
>TRBV4-3|TRBD2|TRBJ2-3|few
TGCGCCAGCAGCCAAGCTCTAGGACTAGCGGGAGCAGATACGCAGTATTTT
CASSQALGLAGADTQYF
>TRBV6-1|NA|TRBJ1-2|few
TGTGCCAGCAGCGACAGTCAGGCCTATGGCTACACCTTC
CASSDSQAYGYTF
>TRBV20-1|NA|TRBJ2-5|few
TGCAGTGCCAAACCGGGGACCCATTTGACGGGGACCCAGTACTTC
CSAKPGTHLTGTQYF
>TRBV15|NA|TRBJ1-6|many
TGTGCCACCAGCAGATCAACCGGCGGGGATTCACCCCTCCACTTT
CATSRSTGGDSPLHF
>TRBV25-1|TRBD2|TRBJ2-1|NA
TGTGCCAGCAGTGAATCTGGCGGGAGACCGTACAATGAGCAGTTCTTC
CASSESGGRPYNEQFF
>TRBV14|NA|TRBJ2-1|many
TGTGCCAGCAGCCAAGTTGGGAATGAGCAGTTCTTC
CASSQVGNEQFF
>TRBV4-1|NA|TRBJ2-2|many
TGCGCCAGCAGTCCTACCAATCGGATCCCCGGGGAGCTGTTTTTT
CASSPTNRIPGELFF
>TRBV7-9|NA|TRBJ2-2|many
TGTGCCACTCCCGTGGGGGCCAAGAACACCGGGGAGCTGTTTTTT
CATPVGAKNTGELFF
>TRBV7-3|NA|TRBJ2-2|many
TGTGCCAGCAGCTGGACTGGCGCGAACACCGGGGAGCTGTTTTTT
CASSWTGANTGELFF
>TRBV4-2|NA|TRBJ2-5|few
TGTGCCAGCAGCCGCTCCGGGACTGGCACCCAAGAGACCCAGTACTTC
CASSRSGTGTQETQYF
>TRBV3-1|TRBD2|TRBJ2-5|NA
TGTGCCAGCACCCAAGCGGCTAGCGGGAGTATAAAGGAGACCCAGTACTTC
CASTQAASGSIKETQYF
>TRBV27|TRBD2|TRBJ2-1|NA
TGTGCCAGCAGTCAATGGGGACTAGAGAGGCCCCAGTTCTTC
CASSQWGLERPQFF
>TRBV20-1|TRBD1|TRBJ2-5|many
TGCAGTGCTAGGGCCCCGACAGGGGTAGGGGCGACCCAGTACTTC
CSARAPTGVGATQYF
>TRBV7-7|TRBD1|TRBJ2-7|few
TGTGCCAGCAGCCAGATACAGGGGGCGGGTGAGCAGTACTTC
CASSQIQGAGEQYF
>TRBV6-4|TRBD2|TRBJ2-7|NA
TGTGCCAACAGGGACGGACTAGCGGGGCGCTACGAGCAGTACTTC
CANRDGLAGRYEQYF
>TRBV11-1|TRBD2|TRBJ2-3|NA
TGTGCCAGCAGCGAAGGACTAGCGGGAGGTTACACAGATACGCAGTATTTT
CASSEGLAGGYTDTQYF
>TRBV20-1|TRBD2|TRBJ2-7|many
TGCAGTGCTAATAAGGGGACTAGCGGTTTCGAGCAGTACTTC
CSANKGTSGFEQYF
>TRBV28|NA|TRBJ2-5|many
TGTGCCAGCAGTTTCCTGAAATTAGGGGAGACTTGGAAGACCCAGTACTTC
CASSFLKLGETWKTQYF
>TRBV4-3|TRBD2|TRBJ2-7|many
TGCGCCAGCAGCCAAGTGATTAGCGGGTCCTACGAGCAGTACTTC
CASSQVISGSYEQYF
>TRBV29-1|TRBD2|TRBJ2-7|NA
TGCAGCGTTGCTAGCGGCCGCGTCTCCTACGAGCAGTACTTC
CSVASGRVSYEQYF
>TRBV28|NA|TRBJ2-7|few
TGTGCCAGCAGCCCGGTTAGCTCCTACGAGCAGTACTTC
CASSPVSSYEQYF
>TRBV20-1|TRBD2|TRBJ2-1|many
TGCAGTGCTACGCGGTCTAGCGGGCTTTCCTACAATGAGCAGTTCTTC
CSATRSSGLSYNEQFF
>TRBV30|NA|TRBJ2-5|NA
TGTGCCTGGATAGGAAGCCAGGCTCCCAAGACCCAGTACTTC
CAWIGSQAPKTQYF
>TRBV12-3/TRBV12-4|TRBD1|TRBJ1-2|few
TGTGCCAGCAGGCCGACAGGGGCTAACTATGGCTACACCTTC
CASRPTGANYGYTF
>TRBV3-1|NA|TRBJ1-5|few
TGTGCCAGCAGCCAAGATCAGACACGGCAGCCCCAGCATTTT
CASSQDQTRQPQHF
>TRBV9|TRBD1|TRBJ2-7|few
TGTGCCAGCAGCGTAGACAGGGGGTACGAGCAGTACTTC
CASSVDRGYEQYF
>TRBV18|NA|TRBJ2-1|few
TGTGCCAGCTCACTGAACAGGGATGAGGGTGAGCAGTTCTTC
CASSLNRDEGEQFF
>TRBV29-1|NA|TRBJ2-5|few
TGCAGCGTCGTTAGGACTTCCCAAGAGACCCAGTACTTC
CSVVRTSQETQYF
>TRBV4-1|TRBD1|TRBJ2-5|few
TGCGCCAGCAGCCAGATAACAGGGGGCCGAGGGGAGACCCAGTACTTC
CASSQITGGRGETQYF
>TRBV7-3|TRBD2|TRBJ2-2|many
TGTGCCAGCAGCACCAGGGCTAGCGGGGCTGCGGGGGAGCTGTTTTTT
CASSTRASGAAGELFF